A single TCR beta chain is shown here with its context. Its antigen is undetermined. The data are from a study of yellow fever vaccine responses in identical twins. From the RT-PCR reads, TCRdb called clonotypes with MiXCR, one entry per CDR3 protein. The repertoire includes about 800 distinct CDR3 sequences, approximately 89% of them detected once, and around a fifth sits in the top ten. Study-wide points: Reported findings indicate that twins' vaccine T cell responses seemed partially convergent, partially personalized.

With 1 base removed from V and 0 bases from J, the gap between germline ends came to 10 bases. Germline V gene data show CDR1 as SEHNR and CDR2 as FQNEAQ (reference sequence). The CDR3 totals 16 residues. The sample here was T cells from blood (PBMCs), unsorted or a sorted subset (not recorded which), taken before or after yellow fever vaccination (not recorded which). The TCR was taken from a female donor who received the yellow fever vaccine. The V call is TRBV7-9, the J call TRBJ2-4; D might be TRBD2 (7 bases). The DNA for the CDR3 is TGTGCCAGCAGCTTAGGCGGGGGCGTAGCCAAAAACATTCAGTACTTC. It translates to CASSLGGGVAKNIQYF.